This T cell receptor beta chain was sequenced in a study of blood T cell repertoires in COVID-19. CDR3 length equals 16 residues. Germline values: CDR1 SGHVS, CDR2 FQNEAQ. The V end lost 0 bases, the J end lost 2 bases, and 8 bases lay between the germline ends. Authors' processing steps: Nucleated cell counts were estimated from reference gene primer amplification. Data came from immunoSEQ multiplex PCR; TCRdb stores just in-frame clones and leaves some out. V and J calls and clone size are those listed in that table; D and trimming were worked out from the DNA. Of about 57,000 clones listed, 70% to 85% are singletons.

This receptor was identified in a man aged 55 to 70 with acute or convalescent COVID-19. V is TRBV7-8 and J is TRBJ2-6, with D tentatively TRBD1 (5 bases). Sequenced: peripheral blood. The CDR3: CASSLAWGAGANVLTF. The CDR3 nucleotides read TGTGCCAGCAGCTTAGCGTGGGGCGCTGGGGCCAACGTCCTGACTTTC.